One and the same sample provided the 21 T cell receptor beta chains below, sequenced in a study of blood T cell repertoires in COVID-19. TCRdb's copy holds only in-frame clones and misses some; the assay was immunoSEQ multiplex PCR. The repertoire holds 65,000 or so clones, with about nine tenths as singletons. The sample comprised peripheral blood. These TCRs come from a man in his sixties with acute or convalescent COVID-19.

This rearrangement joins TRBV5-1 to TRBJ1-1; D is uncertain. V lost 0 bases to trimming and J lost 7 bases, with 7 bases between them. CDR3 length: 12 residues. Per germline, CDR1 SGHRS and CDR2 YFSETQ. The CDR3 sequence: CASSLGGNEAFF. CDR3 bases: TGCGCCAGCAGCTTGGGAGGGAATGAAGCTTTCTTT.

The rearrangement links TRBV5-1 to TRBJ1-4; 7 positions agree with TRBD1. J was trimmed by 4 bases and V by 5 bases; bases with no gene match: 5. Germline assignment: CDR1 SGHRS and CDR2 YFSETQ. The CDR3 is 14 residues long. The CDR3 coding sequence is TGCGCCAGCAGGAGGACAGGCATTAATGAAAAACTGTTTTTT. This codes for CASRRTGINEKLFF.

The gene calls are TRBV6-1 and TRBJ1-3, with D hard to call. With 1 base removed from V and 0 bases from J, the gap between germline ends came to 4 bases. Germline assignment: CDR1 MNHNS and CDR2 SASEGT. The CDR3 has 14 residues. CDR3 sequence: CASSEVLSGNTIYF. The CDR3 DNA sequence: TGTGCCAGCAGTGAAGTTCTCTCTGGAAACACCATATATTTT.

V usage is TRBV19 and J usage is TRBJ2-1; 9 nucleotides line up with TRBD1. Germline values: CDR1 LNHDA, CDR2 SQIVND (reference sequence). This CDR3 has 16 amino acids. V lost 4 bases, J lost 4 bases, and 8 bases stayed unmatched. CDR3 protein: CASSTGPGQGYNEQFF. CDR3 bases: TGTGCCAGTAGTACTGGCCCGGGACAGGGTTACAATGAGCAGTTCTTC. Combining the CDR3 with reference TRBV19 and TRBJ2-1 gives the whole variable domain DGGITQSPKYLFRKEGQNVTLSCEQNLNHDAMYWYRQDPGQGLRLIYYSQIVNDFQKGDIAEGYSVSREKKESFPLTVTSAQKNPTAFYLCASSTGPGQGYNEQFFGPGTRLTVL.

The chain combines TRBV10-3 with TRBJ1-2; D unresolved. V lost 4 bases, J lost 0 bases, and 3 bases lay in between. Germline V lookup: CDR1 ENHRY, CDR2 SYGVKD. There are 12 residues in the CDR3. This chain's CDR3 is CAISATNYGYTF. CDR3 sequence (DNA): TGTGCCATCAGTGCAACTAACTATGGCTACACCTTC.

The count of this clone is one. This chain joins TRBV7-3 and TRBJ2-5; D may be TRBD1 (6 bases). CDR1 SGHTA and CDR2 FQGTGA come from the germline V gene. V was pared by 3 bases and J by 5 bases, with 13 bases between. The CDR3 consists of 14 residues. The CDR3 protein is CASSLIGGKETQYF. The CDR3 coding sequence is TGTGCCAGCAGCTTGATTGGGGGCAAGGAGACCCAGTACTTC.

This clone was counted a single time. The J gene is TRBJ1-5, the V gene TRBV4-1; 8 nucleotides align to TRBD1. CDR3 length: 15 amino acids. CDR1 is MGHRA, CDR2 YSYEKL, per germline. The V gene end was trimmed by 1 base and the J gene end by 7 bases; junction bases not matched to a gene: 6. The CDR3 is CASSQGQGAGQPQHF. The DNA of the CDR3 is TGCGCCAGCAGCCAAGGCCAGGGGGCAGGGCAGCCCCAGCATTTT.

The V gene is TRBV24-1, the J gene TRBJ1-1, with D perhaps TRBD1 (5 bases). V shed 9 bases and J shed 1 base, with 8 bases lying between them. CDR3 length: 12 amino acids. Per germline, CDR1 KGHDR and CDR2 SFDVKD. The CDR3 protein is CATRQGNTEAFF. The CDR3 bases are TGTGCCACCCGTCAGGGGAACACTGAAGCTTTCTTT.

The chain links TRBV7-2 to TRBJ2-5; 12 nucleotides align to TRBD2. Germline-derived CDR1 and CDR2 are SGHTA and FQGNSA. The V gene end was trimmed by 4 bases and the J gene end by 6 bases; junction bases not matched to a gene: 15. The CDR3 extends over 18 amino acids. The CDR3 region is CASSSRLAGDWATKTQYF. The CDR3 DNA is TGTGCCAGCAGCTCCCGACTAGCGGGGGACTGGGCTACGAAGACCCAGTACTTC.

The J gene is TRBJ1-2, the V gene TRBV4-1; 12 positions agree with TRBD1. In germline, CDR1 is MGHRA, CDR2 YSYEKL. V lost 4 bases, J lost 2 bases, and 8 bases stayed unmatched. The CDR3 has 17 residues. The CDR3 is CASSRPGQGAGNYGYTF. DNA for the CDR3: TGCGCCAGCAGCCGGCCGGGACAGGGGGCAGGGAACTATGGCTACACCTTC.

CDR3: CATSVMNTGELFF. Here the CDR3 DNA reads TGTGCCACCAGTGTTATGAACACCGGGGAGCTGTTTTTT. The chain carries TRBV24-1 and TRBJ2-2; D gene ambiguous. Germline V CDR1 and CDR2: KGHDR, SFDVKD. CDR3 length equals 13 residues. With 5 bases removed from V and 1 base from J, the gap between germline ends came to 4 bases.

This clone was counted a few times. The V gene is TRBV2, the J gene TRBJ2-2; tentatively, D is TRBD1 (6 bases). The CDR3 loop spans 15 amino acids. Per germline, CDR1 SNHLY and CDR2 FYNNEI. With 6 bases removed from V and 1 base from J, the gap between germline ends came to 12 bases. Here the CDR3 reads CASRSGTMNTGELFF. The CDR3 coding sequence is TGTGCCAGCAGATCCGGGACAATGAACACCGGGGAGCTGTTTTTT.

V is TRBV2 and J is TRBJ1-5; D is unresolved. The CDR3 extends over 13 amino acids. The germline V and J ends were trimmed by 3 bases and 5 bases, with 8 bases remaining between them. Germline V gives CDR1 SNHLY, CDR2 FYNNEI. The CDR3 spells CASSDGFDQPQHF. CDR3 nucleotide sequence: TGTGCCAGCAGTGACGGGTTTGATCAGCCCCAGCATTTT.

The rearrangement joins TRBV7-2 to TRBJ1-5, with D perhaps TRBD1 (5 bases). V lost 0 bases, J lost 7 bases, and 10 bases lay in between. Germline CDR1 SGHTA, CDR2 FQGNSA. The CDR3 totals 14 residues. The CDR3 sequence is CASSLALGQQPQHF. The CDR3 region has the DNA TGTGCCAGCAGCTTAGCTTTGGGGCAGCAGCCCCAGCATTTT.

The CDR3 region has the DNA TGTGCCAGCAGCTTAGGAAGCGGGGCGACAGATACGCAGTATTTT. The encoded protein is CASSLGSGATDTQYF. The genes are TRBV11-2 and TRBJ2-3, with TRBD2 matching over 7 bases. This CDR3 spans 15 amino acids. The V gene's germline CDR1 is SGHAT and CDR2 FQNNGV. J lost 3 bases, V lost 1 base, and 4 bases had no gene match.

The chain carries TRBV30 and TRBJ1-4; D is ambiguous. CDR3 length: 14 amino acids. The germline gives CDR1 GTSNPN, CDR2 SVGIG (reference sequence). V gave up 1 base and J gave up 5 bases, with 11 bases separating them. The CDR3 sequence is CAWSAERRNEKLFF. The CDR3 nucleotides read TGTGCCTGGAGTGCAGAGAGGAGAAATGAAAAACTGTTTTTT.

This clone has a single count. The J gene is TRBJ1-2, the V gene TRBV3-1 (or the pseudogene TRBV3-2); 9 nucleotides line up with TRBD1. The CDR3 extends over 14 amino acids. V lost 4 bases and J lost 4; bases outside the gene matches: 4. Germline V CDR1 and CDR2: LGHDT, YNNKEL (reference sequence). The CDR3 DNA sequence: TGTGCCAGCAGCCTGGGACAGGGATCCTATGGCTACACCTTC. Translation gives CASSLGQGSYGYTF.

This CDR3 is CASRPSRGPSTGELFF. The CDR3 nucleotides are TGTGCCAGCAGGCCCTCGAGGGGGCCATCCACCGGGGAGCTGTTTTTT. This chain uses TRBV6-6 with TRBJ2-2, with 7 bases identical to TRBD1. The CDR3 contains 16 residues. In germline, CDR1 is MNHNY, CDR2 SVGAGI (reference sequence). V gave up 6 bases and J gave up 4 bases; unmatched junction bases: 11.

This sequence joins TRBV7-2 and TRBJ2-2; possibly TRBD1 for D (5 bases). Trimming stripped 3 bases from V and 0 bases from J, with 11 bases between. This CDR3 contains 16 residues. Germline V gives CDR1 SGHTA, CDR2 FQGNSA. The CDR3, as DNA: TGTGCCAGCAGCTTGGGTGACAGCGCGAACACCGGGGAGCTGTTTTTT. Amino acid sequence: CASSLGDSANTGELFF.

This clone was picked up one time. The chain combines TRBV7-8 with TRBJ2-2; 7 positions match TRBD1. CDR1 is SGHVS and CDR2 is FQNEAQ in the germline V gene. Trimming took 5 bases from V and 4 from J; bases not matched to a gene: 7. This CDR3 comprises 15 residues. The CDR3 reads CASSPLGGATGELFF. DNA for the CDR3: TGTGCCAGCAGCCCCCTAGGGGGCGCCACCGGGGAGCTGTTTTTT.

V and J are TRBV2 and TRBJ1-6; TRBD1 might be the D (6 bases). CDR1 is SNHLY, CDR2 FYNNEI, per germline. The V end was cut by 2 bases, the J end by 8 bases, with 16 bases between. The CDR3 is made up of 16 amino acids. CDR3 sequence reads: CASSEQYAGVHSPLHF. Written as DNA, the CDR3 is TGTGCCAGCAGTGAACAGTACGCAGGGGTACATTCACCCCTCCACTTT. The variable domain in full, completed from reference TRBV2 and TRBJ1-6, reads EPEVTQTPSHQVTQMGQEVILRCVPISNHLYFYWYRQILGQKVEFLVSFYNNEISEKSEIFDDQFSVERPDGSNFTLKIRSTKLEDSAMYFCASSEQYAGVHSPLHFGNGTRLTVT.